This T cell receptor (beta chain) appears in the sequencing data of a study of T cell changes during pregnancy in multiple sclerosis (dated by TCRdb to the late 2010s). Broadly, across the study: In women with multiple sclerosis, the researchers looked at how the T cell repertoire shifted as pregnancy progressed.

Reading the germline V gene gives CDR1 SGHTA and CDR2 FQGNSA. V ends up 6 bases short and J 4 bases short, with an unmatched junction base count of 9. CDR3 length: 15 amino acids, cysteine to phenylalanine. Just the 45-base CDR3 DNA is kept, in frame starting at base 1. Regarding this clone: Its recognized antigen is unknown. There are no base qualities to consult, and no much larger clone falls within one base.

Library preparation employed the immunoSEQ multiplex PCR assay. What TCRdb holds here is the immuneACCESS table cut down to in-frame rearrangements. Part of the clones is not present; checked against another copy, under half of the missing clones reflect an unresolved V gene, and the others are unexplained. The sample records some 70,000 clones, 85% to 90% of which are singletons. Around a tenth of the sample lies in the top ten. This sequence was found in a female donor in good health, enrolled as a control in a pregnancy study. The source material was peripheral blood, sampled after pregnancy. The rearranged chain carries TRBV7-2 and TRBJ1-5; 7 bases in the middle match TRBD1. The nucleotides are TGTGCCAGCAGAAGTACAGGGGCCACAAATCAGCCCCAGCATTTT. Its protein is CASRSTGATNQPQHF.